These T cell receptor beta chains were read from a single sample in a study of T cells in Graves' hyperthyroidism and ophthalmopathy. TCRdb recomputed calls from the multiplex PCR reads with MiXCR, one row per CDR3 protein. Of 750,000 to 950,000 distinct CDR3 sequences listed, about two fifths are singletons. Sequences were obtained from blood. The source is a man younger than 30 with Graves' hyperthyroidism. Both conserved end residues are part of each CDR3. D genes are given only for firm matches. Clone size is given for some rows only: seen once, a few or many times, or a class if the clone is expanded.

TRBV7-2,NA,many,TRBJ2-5,TGTGCCAGCAGCTTAAGGTCCGGGGGCGAGACCCAGTACTTC,CASSLRSGGETQYF
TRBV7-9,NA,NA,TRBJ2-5,TGTGCCAGCAGTCCCTTAGGGCCCAAGACCCAGTACTTC,CASSPLGPKTQYF
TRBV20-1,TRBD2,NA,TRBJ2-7,TGCAGTGCTAGATACCACGGGGGGGGGCGCAACGAGCAGTACTTC,CSARYHGGGRNEQYF
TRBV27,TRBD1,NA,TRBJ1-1,TGTGCCAGCAGTCCCGGGGACAGACAGAACACTGAAGCTTTCTTT,CASSPGDRQNTEAFF
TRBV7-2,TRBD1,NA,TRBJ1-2,TGTGCCAGCAGCTTAGAGACAGGGGGCTACTATGGCTACACCTTC,CASSLETGGYYGYTF
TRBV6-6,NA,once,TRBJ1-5,TGTGCCATCAGCCAAGGTCAGCCCCAGCATTTT,CAISQGQPQHF
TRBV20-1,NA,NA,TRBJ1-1,TGCAGTGCCCCAGGGGTTGCGAGCACTGAAGCTTTCTTT,CSAPGVASTEAFF
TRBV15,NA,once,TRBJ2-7,TGTGCCACCAGCAGAGACTACCCGGGAGCCCACGAGCAGTACTTC,CATSRDYPGAHEQYF
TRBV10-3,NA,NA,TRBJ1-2,TGTGCCATCAGTTTCCAGGGGTATGGCTACACCTTC,CAISFQGYGYTF
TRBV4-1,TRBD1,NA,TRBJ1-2,TGCGCCAGCAGCCAACTTGGACAGGGTATCTATGGCTACACCTTC,CASSQLGQGIYGYTF
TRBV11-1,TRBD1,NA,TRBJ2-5,TGTGCCAGCAGCACTAACAGGGGGCGGTGGGAGACCCAGTACTTC,CASSTNRGRWETQYF
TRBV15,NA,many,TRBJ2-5,TGTGCCACCAGCAGAGATGGACGGAAAGAAGAGACCCAGTACTTC,CATSRDGRKEETQYF
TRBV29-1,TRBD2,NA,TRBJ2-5,TGCAGCGTTGAAATGACAGCGGGGGGAGAGACCCAGTACTTC,CSVEMTAGGETQYF
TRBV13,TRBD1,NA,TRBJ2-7,TGTGCCAGCAGCTTCCCCGGCCAGGGGGTAGACGAGCAGTACTTC,CASSFPGQGVDEQYF
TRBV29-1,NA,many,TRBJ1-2,TGCAGCGTTCGATCCCTGGGCGGTGGCTACACCTTC,CSVRSLGGGYTF
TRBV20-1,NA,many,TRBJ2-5,TGCAGTGCTAGAGGGCCCTCCCACGGGACAGAGACCCAGTACTTC,CSARGPSHGTETQYF
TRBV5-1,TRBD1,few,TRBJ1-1,TGCGCCAGCAGGACAAGTCAGGGGGAGGCTTTCTTT,CASRTSQGEAFF
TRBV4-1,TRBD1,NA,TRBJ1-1,TGCGCCAGCGGCCATGGGACAGGGGCACTGAATGAAGCTTTCTTT,CASGHGTGALNEAFF
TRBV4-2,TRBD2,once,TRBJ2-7,TGTGCCAGCAGCCAAACACACGGGGGGGGCGCCTACGAGCAGTACTTC,CASSQTHGGGAYEQYF
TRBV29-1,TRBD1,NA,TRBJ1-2,TGCAGCACCTCGACAGGGACCGATGGCTACACCTTC,CSTSTGTDGYTF
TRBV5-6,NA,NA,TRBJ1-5,TGTGCCAGCAGCGGGAGAGGCGGTGTTAATCAGCCCCAGCATTTT,CASSGRGGVNQPQHF
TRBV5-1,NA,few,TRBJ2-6,TGCGCCAGCAGCGTCACACCCTCTGGGGCCAACGTCCTGACTTTC,CASSVTPSGANVLTF
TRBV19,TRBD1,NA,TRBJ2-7,TGTGCCAGTAGTATCGGGACAGGGTGGTACGAGCAGTACTTC,CASSIGTGWYEQYF
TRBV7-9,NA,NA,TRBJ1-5,TGTGCCAGCAGCCAGGAAGGGGTAGGCCAGCCCCAGCATTTT,CASSQEGVGQPQHF
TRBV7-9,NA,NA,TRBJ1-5,TGTGCCAGCAGCTTAGTAGGGCCTGGGATCGCAGGATCCAATAGCAATCAGCCCCAGCATTTT,CASSLVGPGIAGSNSNQPQHF
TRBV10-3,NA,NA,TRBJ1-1,TGTGCCATCAGGACACTCACTGAAGCTTTCTTT,CAIRTLTEAFF
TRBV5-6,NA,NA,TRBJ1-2,TGTGCCAGCAGCTTGGAAGGGTCCGGAACAAACTATGGCTACACCTTC,CASSLEGSGTNYGYTF
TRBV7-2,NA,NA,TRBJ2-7,TGTGCCAGCAGCCAAACCGTGGTAGGGGGGCGTCAACATGAGCAGTACTTC,CASSQTVVGGRQHEQYF
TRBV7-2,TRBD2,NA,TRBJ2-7,TGCGCCAGCACCCTTCTGCACGGGACTAGCGGTTACGAGCAGTACTTC,CASTLLHGTSGYEQYF
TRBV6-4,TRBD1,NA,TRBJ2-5,TGTGCCAGCAGTTACCAGAGGACAGGGTTTAAAGAGACCCAGTACTTC,CASSYQRTGFKETQYF
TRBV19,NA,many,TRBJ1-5,TGTGCCAGTAGCTCAGGACTGTACAATCAGCCCCAGCATTTT,CASSSGLYNQPQHF
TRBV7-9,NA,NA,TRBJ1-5,TGTGCCAGCACGCAGGGAGATCAGCCCCAGCGTTTT,CASTQGDQPQRF
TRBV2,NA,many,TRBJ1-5,TGTGCCAGCAGTGAAGCGCCACAGGGCTGGCAGCCCCAGCATTTT,CASSEAPQGWQPQHF
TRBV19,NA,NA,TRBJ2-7,TGTGCCAGTAGTATGGCGGGGTCCGACGAGCAGTACTTC,CASSMAGSDEQYF
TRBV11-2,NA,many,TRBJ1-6,TGTGCCAGCAGGTCGGGTTCACCCCTCCACTTT,CASRSGSPLHF
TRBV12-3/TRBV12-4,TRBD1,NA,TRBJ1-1,TGTGCCAGCAGGGGGGACAGTCCCTGGGACACTGAAGCTTTCTTT,CASRGDSPWDTEAFF
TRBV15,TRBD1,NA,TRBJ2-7,TGTGCCCCGGGACAGGGGGCCTACGAGCAGTACTTC,CAPGQGAYEQYF
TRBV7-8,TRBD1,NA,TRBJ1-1,TGTGCCAGCAGCTTAGATTCGGGGGTAGGGGACAGAGCTTTCTTT,CASSLDSGVGDRAFF
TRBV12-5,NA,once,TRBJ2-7,TGTGCTAGTGGTTTGGGGGCAAACGAGCAGTACTTC,CASGLGANEQYF
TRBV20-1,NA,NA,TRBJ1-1,TGCAGTGCTAGAGATTCGGCAGGGTGGGAAGCTTTCTTT,CSARDSAGWEAFF
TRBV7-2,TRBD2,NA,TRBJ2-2,TGTGCCAGCAGCTTGGCACCGGGACTAGATTCCGGGGAGCTGTTTTTT,CASSLAPGLDSGELFF
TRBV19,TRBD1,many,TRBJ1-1,TGTGCCAGCACGGACAGGGAGGGTGAAGCTTTCTTT,CASTDREGEAFF
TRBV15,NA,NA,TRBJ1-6,TGTGCCACCAGCAGGGCCGGGGCCGTCAATTCACCCCTCCACTTT,CATSRAGAVNSPLHF
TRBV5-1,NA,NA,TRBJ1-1,TGCGCCAGCAGCTCCCGCGGCGGGCTCACTGAAGCTTTCTTT,CASSSRGGLTEAFF
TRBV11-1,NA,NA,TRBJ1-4,TGTGCCAGCAGCTTAGGGCCCACTGAAAAACTGTTTTTT,CASSLGPTEKLFF
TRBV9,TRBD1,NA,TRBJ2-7,TGTGCCAGCAGCGCCGAACCCGGACAGGGCTACGAGCAGTACTTC,CASSAEPGQGYEQYF
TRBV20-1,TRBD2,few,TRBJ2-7,TGCAGTGCTGAGCGGGGGGCCACCTACGAGCAGTACTTC,CSAERGATYEQYF
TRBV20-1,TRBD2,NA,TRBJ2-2,TGCAGTGCTACCTCTAGCGGGAGTCAAACCGGGGAGCTGTTTTTT,CSATSSGSQTGELFF
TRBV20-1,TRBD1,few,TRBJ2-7,TGCAGTGCTACAGGGACCGGGACAGGGGTTCCCGAGCAGTACTTC,CSATGTGTGVPEQYF
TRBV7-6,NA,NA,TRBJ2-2,TGTGCCAGCAGCTTAGGGTGGCGGGAGCTGTTTTTT,CASSLGWRELFF
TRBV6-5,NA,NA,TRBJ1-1,TGTGCCAGCAGTTACTCGGCAACAGCCGCCCGAGGAGGCACTGAAGCTTTCTTT,CASSYSATAARGGTEAFF
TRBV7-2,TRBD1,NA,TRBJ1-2,TGTGCCAGCGGGACGACCGGGACAGTGGTCTATGGCTACACCTTC,CASGTTGTVVYGYTF
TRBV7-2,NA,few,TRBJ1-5,TGTGCCAGCACCCCCCCGGGGGGCAATCAGCCCCAGCATTTT,CASTPPGGNQPQHF
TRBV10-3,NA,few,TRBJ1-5,TGTGCCAGCAGTGTACCAGGGGAGGTCCAGCCCCAGCATTTT,CASSVPGEVQPQHF
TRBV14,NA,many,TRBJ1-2,TGTGCCAGCAGCCAAGGTGGACAGCTCTATGGCTACACCTTC,CASSQGGQLYGYTF
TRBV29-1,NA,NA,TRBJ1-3,TGCAGCGTTGGATCGGGGCGCTCTGGAAACACCATATATTTT,CSVGSGRSGNTIYF
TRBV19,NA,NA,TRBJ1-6,TGTGCCAGTAGGGAGTCGGACAGAGCCACTTCACCCCTCCACTTT,CASRESDRATSPLHF